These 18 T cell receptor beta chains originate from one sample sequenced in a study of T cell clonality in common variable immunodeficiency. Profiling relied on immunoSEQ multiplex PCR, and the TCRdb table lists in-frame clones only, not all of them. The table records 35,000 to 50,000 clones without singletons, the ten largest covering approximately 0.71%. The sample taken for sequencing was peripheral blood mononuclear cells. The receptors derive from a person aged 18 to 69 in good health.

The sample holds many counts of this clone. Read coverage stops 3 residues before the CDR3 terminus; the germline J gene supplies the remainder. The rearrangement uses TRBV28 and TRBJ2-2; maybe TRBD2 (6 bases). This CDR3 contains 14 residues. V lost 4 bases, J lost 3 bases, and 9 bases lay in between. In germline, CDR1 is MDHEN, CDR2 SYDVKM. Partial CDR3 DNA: TGTGCCAGCAGTTCGCCGGGGGACACCGGGGAG. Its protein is CASSSPGDTGE. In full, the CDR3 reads CASSSPGDTGELFF.

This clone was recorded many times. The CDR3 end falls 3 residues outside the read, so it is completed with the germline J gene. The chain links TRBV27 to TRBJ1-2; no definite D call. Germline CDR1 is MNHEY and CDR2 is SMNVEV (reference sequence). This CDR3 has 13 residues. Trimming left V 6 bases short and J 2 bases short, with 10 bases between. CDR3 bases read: TGTGCCAGCAGACCCGGGTCAAACTATGGC. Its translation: CASRPGSNYG. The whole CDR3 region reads CASRPGSNYGYTF.

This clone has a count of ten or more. CDR3 bases read: TGTGCCAGCTCACCCGGAGGGAATCAGCCC. Residues: CASSPGGNQP. The entire CDR3 reads CASSPGGNQPQHF. V is TRBV18 and J is TRBJ1-5; no firm D call. The CDR3 goes on 3 residues after the read ends, and that part is filled in from the germline J gene. Germline V gives CDR1 KGHSH, CDR2 LQKENI. The CDR3 runs to 13 residues. V shed 3 bases and J shed 4 bases, with 7 bases lying between them.

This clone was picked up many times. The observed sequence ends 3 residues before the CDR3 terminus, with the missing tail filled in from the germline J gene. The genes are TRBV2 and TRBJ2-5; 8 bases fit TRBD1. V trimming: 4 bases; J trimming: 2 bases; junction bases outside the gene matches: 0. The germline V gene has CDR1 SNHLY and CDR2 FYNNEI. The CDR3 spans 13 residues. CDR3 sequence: CASSGTGQETQYF. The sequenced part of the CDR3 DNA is TGTGCCAGCAGTGGGACAGGGCAAGAGACC. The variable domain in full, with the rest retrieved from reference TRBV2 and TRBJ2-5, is EPEVTQTPSHQVTQMGQEVILRCVPISNHLYFYWYRQILGQKVEFLVSFYNNEISEKSEIFDDQFSVERPDGSNFTLKIRSTKLEDSAMYFCASSGTGQETQYFGPGTRLLVL.

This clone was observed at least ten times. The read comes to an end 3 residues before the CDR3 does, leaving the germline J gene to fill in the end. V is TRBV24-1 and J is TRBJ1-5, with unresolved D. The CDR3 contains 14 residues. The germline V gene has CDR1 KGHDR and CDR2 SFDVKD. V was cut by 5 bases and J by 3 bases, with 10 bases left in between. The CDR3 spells CATSVPGYNQPQHF. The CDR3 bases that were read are TGTGCCACCAGTGTCCCCGGGTACAATCAGCCC.

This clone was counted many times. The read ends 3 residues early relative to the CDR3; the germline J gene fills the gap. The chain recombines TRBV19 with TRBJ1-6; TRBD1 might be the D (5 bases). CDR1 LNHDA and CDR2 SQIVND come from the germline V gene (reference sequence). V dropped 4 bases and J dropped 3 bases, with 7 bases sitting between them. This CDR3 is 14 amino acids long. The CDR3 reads CASSKGSYNSPLHF. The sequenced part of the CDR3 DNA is TGTGCCAGTAGTAAGGGGAGCTATAATTCACCC.

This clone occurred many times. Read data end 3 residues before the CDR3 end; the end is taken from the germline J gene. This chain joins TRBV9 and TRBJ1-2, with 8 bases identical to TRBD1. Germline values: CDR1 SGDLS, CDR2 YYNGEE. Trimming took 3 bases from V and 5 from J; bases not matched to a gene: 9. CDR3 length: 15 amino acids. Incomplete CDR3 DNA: TGTGCCAGCAGCGAGGGGACAGGTGGGCTTTATGGC. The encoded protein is CASSEGTGGLYG. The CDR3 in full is CASSEGTGGLYGYTF.

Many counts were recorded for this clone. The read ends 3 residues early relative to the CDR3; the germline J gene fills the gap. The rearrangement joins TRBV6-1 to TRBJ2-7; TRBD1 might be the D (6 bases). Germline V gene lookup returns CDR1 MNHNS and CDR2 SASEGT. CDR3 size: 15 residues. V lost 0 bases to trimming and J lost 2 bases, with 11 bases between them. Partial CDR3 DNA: TGTGCCAGCAGTGAAGCGTTGGACAGTACCTACGAG. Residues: CASSEALDSTYE. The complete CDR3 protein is CASSEALDSTYEQYF.

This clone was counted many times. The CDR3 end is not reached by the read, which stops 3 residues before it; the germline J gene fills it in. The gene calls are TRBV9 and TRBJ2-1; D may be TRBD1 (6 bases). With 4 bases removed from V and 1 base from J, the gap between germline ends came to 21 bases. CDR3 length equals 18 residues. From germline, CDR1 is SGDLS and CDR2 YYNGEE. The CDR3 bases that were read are TGTGCCAGCAGCTCAAAGGGGACAAAGCCCGATTCCTACAATGAG. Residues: CASSSKGTKPDSYNE. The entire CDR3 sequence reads CASSSKGTKPDSYNEQFF.

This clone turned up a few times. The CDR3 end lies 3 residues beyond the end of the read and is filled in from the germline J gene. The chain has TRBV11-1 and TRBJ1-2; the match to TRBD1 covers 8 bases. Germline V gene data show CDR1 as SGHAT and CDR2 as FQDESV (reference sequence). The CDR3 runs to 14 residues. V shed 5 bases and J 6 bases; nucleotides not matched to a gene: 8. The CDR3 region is CASSPGTGPNGYTF. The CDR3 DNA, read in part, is TGTGCCAGCAGCCCGGGGACAGGCCCCAATGGC.

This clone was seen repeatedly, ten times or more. Here the CDR3 reads CSARDPQRETDTQYF. The CDR3 bases that were read are TGCAGTGCTAGAGATCCCCAGCGGGAGACAGATACG. The chain carries TRBV20-1 and TRBJ2-3; TRBD2 matches 8 bases. The read gets to within 3 residues of the CDR3 end, and the germline J gene fills in the rest. The length of the CDR3 is 15 residues. Germline V gene lookup returns CDR1 DFQATT and CDR2 SNEGSKA (reference sequence). After removal of 0 bases from V and 3 bases from J, the junction contained 5 bases not matched to a gene.

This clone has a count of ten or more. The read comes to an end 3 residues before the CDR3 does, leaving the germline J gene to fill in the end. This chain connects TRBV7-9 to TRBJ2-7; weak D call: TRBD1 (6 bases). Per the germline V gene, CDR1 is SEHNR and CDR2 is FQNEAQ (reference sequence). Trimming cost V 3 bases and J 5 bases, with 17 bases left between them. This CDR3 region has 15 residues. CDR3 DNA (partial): TGTGCCAGCAGCTTGAGTGGTGACAGGCTTCACGAG. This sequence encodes CASSLSGDRLHE. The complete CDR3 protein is CASSLSGDRLHEQYF.

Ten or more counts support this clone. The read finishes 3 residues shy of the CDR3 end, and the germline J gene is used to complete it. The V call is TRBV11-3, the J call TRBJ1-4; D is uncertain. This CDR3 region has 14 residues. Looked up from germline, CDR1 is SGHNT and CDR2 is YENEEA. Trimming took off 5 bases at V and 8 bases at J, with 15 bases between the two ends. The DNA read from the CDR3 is TGTGCCAGCAGCCGCCGGCGAGCGGGGGAAAAA. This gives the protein CASSRRRAGEK. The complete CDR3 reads CASSRRRAGEKLFF.

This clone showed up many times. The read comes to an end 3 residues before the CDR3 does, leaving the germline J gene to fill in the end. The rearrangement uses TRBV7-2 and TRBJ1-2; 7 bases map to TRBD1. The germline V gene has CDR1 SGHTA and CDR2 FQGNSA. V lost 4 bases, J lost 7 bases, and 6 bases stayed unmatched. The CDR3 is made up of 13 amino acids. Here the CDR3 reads CASSSDRVSGYTF. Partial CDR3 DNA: TGTGCCAGCAGCTCAGACAGGGTTTCTGGC.

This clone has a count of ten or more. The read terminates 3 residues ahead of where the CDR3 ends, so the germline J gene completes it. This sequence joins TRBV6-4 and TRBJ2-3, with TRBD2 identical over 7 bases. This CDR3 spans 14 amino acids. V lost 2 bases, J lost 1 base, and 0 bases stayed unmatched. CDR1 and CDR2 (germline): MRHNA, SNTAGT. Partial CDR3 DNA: TGTGCCAGCAGTGACACTAGCGGCACAGATACG. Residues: CASSDTSGTDT. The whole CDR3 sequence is CASSDTSGTDTQYF.

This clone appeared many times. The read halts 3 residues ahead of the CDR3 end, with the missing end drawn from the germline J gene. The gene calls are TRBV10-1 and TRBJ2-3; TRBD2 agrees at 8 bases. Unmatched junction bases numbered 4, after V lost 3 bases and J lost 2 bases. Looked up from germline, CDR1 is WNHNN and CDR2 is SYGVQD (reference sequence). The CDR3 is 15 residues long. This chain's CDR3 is CASSESGSATDTQYF. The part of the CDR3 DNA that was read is TGCGCCAGCAGTGAAAGCGGGAGTGCCACAGATACG.

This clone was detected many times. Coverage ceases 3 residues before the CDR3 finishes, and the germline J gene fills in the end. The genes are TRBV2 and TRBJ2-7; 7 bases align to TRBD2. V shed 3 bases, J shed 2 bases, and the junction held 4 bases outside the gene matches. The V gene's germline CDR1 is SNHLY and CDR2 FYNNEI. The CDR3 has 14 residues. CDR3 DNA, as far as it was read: TGTGCCAGCAGTGATGCGGGGGTACCCTACGAG. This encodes CASSDAGVPYE. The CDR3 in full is CASSDAGVPYEQYF.

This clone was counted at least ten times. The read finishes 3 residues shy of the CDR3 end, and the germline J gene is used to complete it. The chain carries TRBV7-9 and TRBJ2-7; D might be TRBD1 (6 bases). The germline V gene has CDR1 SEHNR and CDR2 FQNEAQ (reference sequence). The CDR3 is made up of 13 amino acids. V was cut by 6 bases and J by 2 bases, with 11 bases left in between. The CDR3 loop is CASRRTDTYEQYF. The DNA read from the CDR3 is TGTGCCAGCAGGAGGACAGACACCTACGAG.